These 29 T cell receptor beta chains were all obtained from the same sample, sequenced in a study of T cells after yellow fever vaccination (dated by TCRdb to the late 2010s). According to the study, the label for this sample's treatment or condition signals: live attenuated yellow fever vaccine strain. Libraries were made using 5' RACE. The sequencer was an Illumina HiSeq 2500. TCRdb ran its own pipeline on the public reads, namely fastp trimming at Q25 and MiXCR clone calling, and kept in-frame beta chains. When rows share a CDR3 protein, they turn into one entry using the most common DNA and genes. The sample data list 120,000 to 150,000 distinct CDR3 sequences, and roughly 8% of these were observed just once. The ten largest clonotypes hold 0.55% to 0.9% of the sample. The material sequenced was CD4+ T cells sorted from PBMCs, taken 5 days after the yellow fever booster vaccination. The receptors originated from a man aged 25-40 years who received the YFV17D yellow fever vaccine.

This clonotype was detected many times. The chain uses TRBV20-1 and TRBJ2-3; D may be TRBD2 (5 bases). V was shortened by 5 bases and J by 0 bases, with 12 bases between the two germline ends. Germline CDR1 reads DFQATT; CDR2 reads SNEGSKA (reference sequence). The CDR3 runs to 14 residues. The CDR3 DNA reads TGCAGTGCTTTCGGTGCGGGCAGCACAGATACGCAGTATTTT. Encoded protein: CSAFGAGSTDTQYF.

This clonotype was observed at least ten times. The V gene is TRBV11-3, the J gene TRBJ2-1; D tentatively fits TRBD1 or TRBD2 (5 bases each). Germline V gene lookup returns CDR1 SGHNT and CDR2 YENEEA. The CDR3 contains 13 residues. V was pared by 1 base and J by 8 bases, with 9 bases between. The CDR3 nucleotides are TGTGCCAGCAGCTTAGTGGGGGTCGATGAGCAGTTCTTC. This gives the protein CASSLVGVDEQFF.

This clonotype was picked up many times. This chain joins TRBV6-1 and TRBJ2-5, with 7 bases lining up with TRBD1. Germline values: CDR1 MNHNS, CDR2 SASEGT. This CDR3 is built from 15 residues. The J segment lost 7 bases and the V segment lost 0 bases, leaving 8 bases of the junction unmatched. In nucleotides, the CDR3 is TGTGCCAGCAGTGAAGCGGGGACAGCCCTAAGGACCCAGTACTTC. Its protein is CASSEAGTALRTQYF.

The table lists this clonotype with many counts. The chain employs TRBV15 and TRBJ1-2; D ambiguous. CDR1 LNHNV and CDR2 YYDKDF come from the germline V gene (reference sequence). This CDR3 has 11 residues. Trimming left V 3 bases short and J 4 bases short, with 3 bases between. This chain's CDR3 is CATSSGYGYTF. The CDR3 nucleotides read TGTGCCACCAGCAGCGGCTATGGCTACACCTTC.

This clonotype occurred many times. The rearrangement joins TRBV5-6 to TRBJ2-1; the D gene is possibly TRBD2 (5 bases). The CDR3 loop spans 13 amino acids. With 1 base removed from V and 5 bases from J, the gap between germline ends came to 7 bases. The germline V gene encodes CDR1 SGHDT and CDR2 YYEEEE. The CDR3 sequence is CASSLPADNEQFF. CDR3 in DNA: TGTGCCAGCAGCTTGCCAGCGGACAATGAGCAGTTCTTC.

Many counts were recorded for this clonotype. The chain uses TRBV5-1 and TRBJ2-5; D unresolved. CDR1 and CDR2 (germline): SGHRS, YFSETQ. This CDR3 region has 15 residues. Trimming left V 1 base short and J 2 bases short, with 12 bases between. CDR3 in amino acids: CASSLYSDLQETQYF. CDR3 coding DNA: TGCGCCAGCAGCTTGTACTCCGACCTACAAGAGACCCAGTACTTC. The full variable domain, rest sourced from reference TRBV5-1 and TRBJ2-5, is KAGVTQTPRYLIKTRGQQVTLSCSPISGHRSVSWYQQTPGQGLQFLFEYFSETQRNKGNFPGRFSGRQFSNSRSEMNVSTLELGDSALYLCASSLYSDLQETQYFGPGTRLLVL.

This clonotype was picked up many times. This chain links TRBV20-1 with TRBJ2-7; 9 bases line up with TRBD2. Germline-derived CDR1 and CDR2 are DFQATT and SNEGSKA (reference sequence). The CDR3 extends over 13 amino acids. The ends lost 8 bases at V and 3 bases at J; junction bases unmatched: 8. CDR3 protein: CSIPREGLYEQYF. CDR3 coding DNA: TGCAGTATCCCGCGGGAGGGCCTCTACGAGCAGTACTTC.

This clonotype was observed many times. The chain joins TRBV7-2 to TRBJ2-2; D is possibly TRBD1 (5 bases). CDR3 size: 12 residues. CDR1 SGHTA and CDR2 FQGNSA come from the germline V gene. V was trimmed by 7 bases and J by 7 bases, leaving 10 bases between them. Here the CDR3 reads CASNTRGGELFF. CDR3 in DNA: TGTGCCAGCAATACAAGGGGCGGGGAGCTGTTTTTT. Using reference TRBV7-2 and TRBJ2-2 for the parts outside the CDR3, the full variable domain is GAGVSQSPSNKVTEKGKDVELRCDPISGHTALYWYRQSLGQGLEFLIYFQGNSAPDKSGLPSDRFSAERTGGSVSTLTIQRTQQEDSAVYLCASNTRGGELFFGEGSRLTVL.

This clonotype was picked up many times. The CDR3 coding sequence is TGCGCCAGCAGCCAAGGGGGAGGATACGAGCAGTACTTC. Amino acids: CASSQGGGYEQYF. The chain has TRBV4-3 and TRBJ2-7; perhaps TRBD2 as D (6 bases). Per germline, CDR1 LGHNA and CDR2 YSLEER. The CDR3 has 13 amino acids. Trimming shortened V by 1 base and J by 4 bases, and 8 bases separated the two germline ends.

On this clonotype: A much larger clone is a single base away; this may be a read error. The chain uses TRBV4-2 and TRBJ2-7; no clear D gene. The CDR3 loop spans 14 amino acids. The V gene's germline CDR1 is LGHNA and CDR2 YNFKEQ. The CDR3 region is CASSPKGISCEQYF. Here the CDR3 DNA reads TGTGCCAGCAGCCCCAAAGGGATCTCCTGCGAGCAGTACTTC.

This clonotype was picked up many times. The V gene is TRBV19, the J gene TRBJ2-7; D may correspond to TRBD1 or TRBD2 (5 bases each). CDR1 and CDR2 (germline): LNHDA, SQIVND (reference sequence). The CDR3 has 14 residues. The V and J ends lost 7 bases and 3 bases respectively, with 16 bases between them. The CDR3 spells CASISPGPNYEQYF. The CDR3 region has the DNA TGTGCCAGTATCTCACCGGGACCCAACTACGAGCAGTACTTC. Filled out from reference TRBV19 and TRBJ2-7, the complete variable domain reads DGGITQSPKYLFRKEGQNVTLSCEQNLNHDAMYWYRQDPGQGLRLIYYSQIVNDFQKGDIAEGYSVSREKKESFPLTVTSAQKNPTAFYLCASISPGPNYEQYFGPGTRLTVT.

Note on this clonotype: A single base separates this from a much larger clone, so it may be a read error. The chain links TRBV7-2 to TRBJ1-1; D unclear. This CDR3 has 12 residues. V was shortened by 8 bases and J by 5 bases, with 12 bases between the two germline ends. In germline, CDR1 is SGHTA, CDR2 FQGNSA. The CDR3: CASHRPETEAFF. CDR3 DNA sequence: TGTGCCAGCCACCGACCGGAGACTGAAGCTTTCTTT.

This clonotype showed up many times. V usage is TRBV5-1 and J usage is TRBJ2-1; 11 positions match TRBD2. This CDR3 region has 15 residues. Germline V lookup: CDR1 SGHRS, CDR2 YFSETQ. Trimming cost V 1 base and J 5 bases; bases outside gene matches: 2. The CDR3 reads CASSLTSGSHNEQFF. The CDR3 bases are TGCGCCAGCAGCTTGACTAGCGGGAGCCACAATGAGCAGTTCTTC.

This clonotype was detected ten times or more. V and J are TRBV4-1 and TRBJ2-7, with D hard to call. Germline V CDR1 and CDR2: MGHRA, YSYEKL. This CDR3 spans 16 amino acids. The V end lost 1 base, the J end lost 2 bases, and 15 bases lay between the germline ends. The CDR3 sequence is CASSQVRALIPYEQYF. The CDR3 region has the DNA TGCGCCAGCAGCCAAGTCCGAGCCTTAATACCCTACGAGCAGTACTTC.

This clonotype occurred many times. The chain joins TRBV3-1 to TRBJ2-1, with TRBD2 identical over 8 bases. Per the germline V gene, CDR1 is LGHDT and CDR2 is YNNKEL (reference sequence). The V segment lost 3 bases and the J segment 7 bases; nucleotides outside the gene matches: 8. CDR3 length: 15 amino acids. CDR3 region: CASSQLGLATNEQFF. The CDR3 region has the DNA TGTGCCAGCAGCCAGCTAGGACTAGCTACGAATGAGCAGTTCTTC.

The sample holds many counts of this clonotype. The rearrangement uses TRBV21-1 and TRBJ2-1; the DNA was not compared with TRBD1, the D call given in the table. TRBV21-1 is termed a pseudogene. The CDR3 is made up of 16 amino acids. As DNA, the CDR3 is TGTGCCAGCAGCACCGAGGGTGAGGGGTCAGGGAATGAGCAGTTCTTC. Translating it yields CASSTEGEGSGNEQFF.

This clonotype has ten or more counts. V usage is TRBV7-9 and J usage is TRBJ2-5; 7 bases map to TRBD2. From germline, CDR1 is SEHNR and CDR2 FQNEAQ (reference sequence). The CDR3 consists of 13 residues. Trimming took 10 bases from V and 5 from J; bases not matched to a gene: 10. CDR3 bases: TGTGCCACAACTCCGGACGGGAGGGAGACCCAGTACTTC. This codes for CATTPDGRETQYF.

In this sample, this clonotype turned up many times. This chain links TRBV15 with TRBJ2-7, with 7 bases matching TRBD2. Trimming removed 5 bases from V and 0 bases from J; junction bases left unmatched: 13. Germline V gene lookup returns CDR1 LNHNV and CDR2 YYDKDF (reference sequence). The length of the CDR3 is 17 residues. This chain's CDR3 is CATSSPGGGPDSYEQYF. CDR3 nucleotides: TGTGCCACCAGCTCCCCTGGGGGGGGACCGGACTCCTACGAGCAGTACTTC.

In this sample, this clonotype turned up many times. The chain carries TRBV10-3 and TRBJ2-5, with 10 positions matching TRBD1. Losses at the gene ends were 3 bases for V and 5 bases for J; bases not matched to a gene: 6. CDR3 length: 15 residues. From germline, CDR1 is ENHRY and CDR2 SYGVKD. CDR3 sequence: CAISDPTGGLETQYF. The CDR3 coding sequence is TGTGCCATCAGTGACCCGACAGGGGGCCTGGAGACCCAGTACTTC.

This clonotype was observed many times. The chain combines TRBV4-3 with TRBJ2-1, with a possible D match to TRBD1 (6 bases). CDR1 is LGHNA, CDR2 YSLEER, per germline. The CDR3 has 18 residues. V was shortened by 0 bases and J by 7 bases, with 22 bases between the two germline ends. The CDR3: CASSQDWGPNVPVNEQFF. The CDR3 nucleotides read TGCGCCAGCAGCCAAGATTGGGGGCCGAACGTTCCGGTGAATGAGCAGTTCTTC.

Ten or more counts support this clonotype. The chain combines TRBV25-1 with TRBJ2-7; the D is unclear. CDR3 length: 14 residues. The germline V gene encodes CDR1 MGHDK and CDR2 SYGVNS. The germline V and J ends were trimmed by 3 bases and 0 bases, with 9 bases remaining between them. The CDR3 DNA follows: TGTGCCAGCAGTGATGCCGCCATCTCCTACGAGCAGTACTTC. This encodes CASSDAAISYEQYF.

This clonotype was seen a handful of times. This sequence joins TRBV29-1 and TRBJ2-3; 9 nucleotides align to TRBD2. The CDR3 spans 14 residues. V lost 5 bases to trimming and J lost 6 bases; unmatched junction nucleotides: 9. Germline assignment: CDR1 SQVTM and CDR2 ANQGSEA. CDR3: CSVTELAGTDTQYF. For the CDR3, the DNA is TGCAGCGTTACCGAGCTAGCGGGGACGGATACGCAGTATTTT.

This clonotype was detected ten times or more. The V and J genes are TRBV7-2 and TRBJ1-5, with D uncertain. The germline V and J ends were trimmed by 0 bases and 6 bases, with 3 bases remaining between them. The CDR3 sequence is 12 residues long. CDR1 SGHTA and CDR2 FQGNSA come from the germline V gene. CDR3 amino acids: CASSLAGQPQHF. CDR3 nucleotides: TGTGCCAGCAGCTTAGCAGGTCAGCCCCAGCATTTT.

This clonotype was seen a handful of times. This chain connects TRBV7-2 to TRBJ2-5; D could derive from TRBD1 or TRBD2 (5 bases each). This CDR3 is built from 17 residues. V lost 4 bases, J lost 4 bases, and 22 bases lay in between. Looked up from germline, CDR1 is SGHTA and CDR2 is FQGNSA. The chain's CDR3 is CASSSLRDPRMAETQYF. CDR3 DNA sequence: TGTGCCAGCAGCTCTCTCCGGGACCCTCGGATGGCAGAGACCCAGTACTTC.

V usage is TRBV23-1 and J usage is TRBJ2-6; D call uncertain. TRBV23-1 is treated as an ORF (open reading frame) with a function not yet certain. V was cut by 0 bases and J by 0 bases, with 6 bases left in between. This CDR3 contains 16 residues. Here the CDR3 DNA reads TGCGCCAGCAGTCAATCGCAACCCTCTGGGGCCAACGTCCTGACTTTC. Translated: CASSQSQPSGANVLTF.

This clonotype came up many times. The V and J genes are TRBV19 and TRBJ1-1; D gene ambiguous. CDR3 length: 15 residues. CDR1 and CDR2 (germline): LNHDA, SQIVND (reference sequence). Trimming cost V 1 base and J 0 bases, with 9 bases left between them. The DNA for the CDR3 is TGTGCCAGTAGTATAGGCGCGGGGATGAACACTGAAGCTTTCTTT. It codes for CASSIGAGMNTEAFF.

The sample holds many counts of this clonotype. The CDR3 spells CSGHRDYSRSEQFF. The CDR3 DNA follows: TGCAGTGGGCACCGGGACTACTCCAGAAGTGAGCAGTTCTTC. The chain uses TRBV20-1 and TRBJ2-1; 7 bases agree with TRBD2. V lost 7 bases and J lost 9; bases outside the gene matches: 15. Germline values: CDR1 DFQATT, CDR2 SNEGSKA (reference sequence). The CDR3 length is 14 residues.

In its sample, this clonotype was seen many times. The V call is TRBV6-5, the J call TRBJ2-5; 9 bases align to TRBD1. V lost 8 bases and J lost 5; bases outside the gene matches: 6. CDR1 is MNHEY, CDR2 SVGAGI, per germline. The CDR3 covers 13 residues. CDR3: CASQDRGRETQYF. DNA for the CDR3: TGTGCCAGCCAGGACAGGGGAAGGGAGACCCAGTACTTC.

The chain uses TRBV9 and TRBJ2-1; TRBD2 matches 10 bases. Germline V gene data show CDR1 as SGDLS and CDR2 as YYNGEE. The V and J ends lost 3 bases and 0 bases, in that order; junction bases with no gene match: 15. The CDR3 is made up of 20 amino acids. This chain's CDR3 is CASSANSGRSHQSSYNEQFF. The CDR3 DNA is TGTGCCAGCAGCGCGAATAGCGGGAGGTCCCATCAGAGCTCCTACAATGAGCAGTTCTTC.